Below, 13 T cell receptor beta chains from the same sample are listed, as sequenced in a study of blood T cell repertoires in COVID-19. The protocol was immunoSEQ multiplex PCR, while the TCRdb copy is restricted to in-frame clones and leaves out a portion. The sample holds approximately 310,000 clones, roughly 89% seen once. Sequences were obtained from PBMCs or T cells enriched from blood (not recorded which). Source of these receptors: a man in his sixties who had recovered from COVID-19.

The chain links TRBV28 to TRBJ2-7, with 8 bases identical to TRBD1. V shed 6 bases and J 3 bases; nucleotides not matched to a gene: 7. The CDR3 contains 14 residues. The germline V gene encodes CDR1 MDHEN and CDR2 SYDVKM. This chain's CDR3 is CASREQGVSYEQYF. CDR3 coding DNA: TGTGCCAGCAGGGAACAGGGGGTTAGCTACGAGCAGTACTTC. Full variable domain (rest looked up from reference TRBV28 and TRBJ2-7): DVKVTQSSRYLVKRTGEKVFLECVQDMDHENMFWYRQDPGLGLRLIYFSYDVKMKEKGDIPEGYSVSREKKERFSLILESASTNQTSMYLCASREQGVSYEQYFGPGTRLTVT.

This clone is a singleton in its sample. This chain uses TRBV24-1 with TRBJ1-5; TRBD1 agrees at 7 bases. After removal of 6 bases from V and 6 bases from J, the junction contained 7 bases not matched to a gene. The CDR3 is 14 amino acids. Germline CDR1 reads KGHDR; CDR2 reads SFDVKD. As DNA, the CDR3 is TGTGCCACCAGTTCCGACAGGGAAGGTCAGCCCCAGCATTTT. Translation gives CATSSDREGQPQHF.

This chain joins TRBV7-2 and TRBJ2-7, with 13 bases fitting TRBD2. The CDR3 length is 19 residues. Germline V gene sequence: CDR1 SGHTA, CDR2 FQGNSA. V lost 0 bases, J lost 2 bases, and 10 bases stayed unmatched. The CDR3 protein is CASSLAGTSGAYYTYEQYF. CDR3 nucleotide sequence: TGTGCCAGCAGCTTAGCCGGGACTAGCGGGGCGTACTACACCTACGAGCAGTACTTC.

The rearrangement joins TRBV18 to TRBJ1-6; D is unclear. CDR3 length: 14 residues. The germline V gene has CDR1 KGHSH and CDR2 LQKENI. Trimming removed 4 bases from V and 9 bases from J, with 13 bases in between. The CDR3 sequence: CASSHDTPASPLHF. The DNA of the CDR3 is TGTGCCAGCTCACACGACACCCCGGCTTCACCCCTCCACTTT.

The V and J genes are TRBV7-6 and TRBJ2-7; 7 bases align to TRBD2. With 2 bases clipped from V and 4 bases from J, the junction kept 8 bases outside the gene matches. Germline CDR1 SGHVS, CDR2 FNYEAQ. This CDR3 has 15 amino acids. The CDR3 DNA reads TGTGCCAGCAGCTTACAAGCGGGAACGAGGTACGAGCAGTACTTC. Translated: CASSLQAGTRYEQYF. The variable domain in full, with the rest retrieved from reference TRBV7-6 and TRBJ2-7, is GAGVSQSPRYKVTKRGQDVALRCDPISGHVSLYWYRQALGQGPEFLTYFNYEAQQDKSGLPNDRFSAERPEGSISTLTIQRTEQRDSAMYRCASSLQAGTRYEQYFGPGTRLTVT.

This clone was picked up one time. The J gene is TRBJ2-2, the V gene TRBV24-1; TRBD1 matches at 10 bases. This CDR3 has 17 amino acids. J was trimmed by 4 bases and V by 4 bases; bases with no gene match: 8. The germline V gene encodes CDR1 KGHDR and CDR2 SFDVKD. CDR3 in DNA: TGTGCCACCAGTGAACCTAGACAGGGGGCGAGCACCGGGGAGCTGTTTTTT. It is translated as CATSEPRQGASTGELFF.

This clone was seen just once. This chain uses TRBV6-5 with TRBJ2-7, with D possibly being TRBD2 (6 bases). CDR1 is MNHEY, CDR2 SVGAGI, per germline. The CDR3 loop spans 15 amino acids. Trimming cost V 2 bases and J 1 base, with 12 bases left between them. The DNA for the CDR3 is TGTGCCAGCAGTTACGACGGGAGTTGGTCCTACGAGCAGTACTTC. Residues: CASSYDGSWSYEQYF.

The CDR3 reads CASSVNRPPNYGYTF. The CDR3 DNA sequence: TGTGCCAGCAGCGTAAACAGACCTCCTAACTATGGCTACACCTTC. V and J are TRBV9 and TRBJ1-2; no firm D call. Germline V gene data show CDR1 as SGDLS and CDR2 as YYNGEE. The V and J ends lost 1 base and 0 bases respectively, with 10 bases between them. The CDR3 is 15 residues long.

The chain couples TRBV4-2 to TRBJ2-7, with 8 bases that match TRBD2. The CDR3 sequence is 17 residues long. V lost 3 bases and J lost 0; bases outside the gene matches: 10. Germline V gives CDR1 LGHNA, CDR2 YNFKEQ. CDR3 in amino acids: CASSQGRSGTFSYEQYF. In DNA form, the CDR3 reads TGTGCCAGCAGCCAGGGACGTAGCGGGACTTTCTCCTACGAGCAGTACTTC.

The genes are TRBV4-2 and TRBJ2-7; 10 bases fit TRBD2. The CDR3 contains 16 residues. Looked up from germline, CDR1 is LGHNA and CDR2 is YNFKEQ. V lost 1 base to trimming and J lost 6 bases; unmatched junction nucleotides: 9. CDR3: CASSQVSAGGSREQYF. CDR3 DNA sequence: TGTGCCAGCAGCCAAGTTTCAGCGGGAGGGTCTCGCGAGCAGTACTTC.

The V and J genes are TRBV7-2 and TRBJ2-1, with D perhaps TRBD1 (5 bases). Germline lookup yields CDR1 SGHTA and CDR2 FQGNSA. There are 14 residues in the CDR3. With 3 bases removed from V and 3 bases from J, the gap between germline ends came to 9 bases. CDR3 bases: TGTGCCAGCAGCTTCCGACAGTTCTACAATGAGCAGTTCTTC. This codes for CASSFRQFYNEQFF.

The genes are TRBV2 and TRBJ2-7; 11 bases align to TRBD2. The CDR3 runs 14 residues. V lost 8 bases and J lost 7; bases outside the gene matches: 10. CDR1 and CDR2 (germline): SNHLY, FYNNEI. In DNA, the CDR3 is TGTGCCAGCCAGGAGACTAGCGGGATTTGGGAGCAGTACTTC. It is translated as CASQETSGIWEQYF. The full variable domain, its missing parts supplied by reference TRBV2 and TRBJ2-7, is EPEVTQTPSHQVTQMGQEVILRCVPISNHLYFYWYRQILGQKVEFLVSFYNNEISEKSEIFDDQFSVERPDGSNFTLKIRSTKLEDSAMYFCASQETSGIWEQYFGPGTRLTVT.

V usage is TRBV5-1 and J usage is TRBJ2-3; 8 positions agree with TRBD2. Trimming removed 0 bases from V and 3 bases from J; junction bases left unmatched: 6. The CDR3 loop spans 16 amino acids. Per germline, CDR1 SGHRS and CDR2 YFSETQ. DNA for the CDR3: TGCGCCAGCAGCTTGGGTTCGACGGGAGGGACAGATACGCAGTATTTT. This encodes CASSLGSTGGTDTQYF.